One and the same sample provided the 14 T cell receptor beta chains below, sequenced in a study of identical twins. TCRdb re-called the 5' RACE reads with MiXCR, one entry per CDR3 protein. The sample consists of 1.5 million to 2 million distinct CDR3 sequences, less than 40% of them appearing once. Material for sequencing was cord blood. These receptors were taken from a newborn girl in good health.

At least ten counts were recorded for this clonotype. This chain uses TRBV6-1 with TRBJ1-2; no clear D. CDR3 length: 11 residues. Between the trimmed V and J ends, which lost 3 bases and 5 bases, there was a span of 4 bases. CDR1 MNHNS and CDR2 SASEGT come from the germline V gene. The CDR3 bases are TGTGCCAGCAGTGAGGAGTATGGCTACACCTTC. Its protein product is CASSEEYGYTF.

The gene calls are TRBV4-2 and TRBJ2-5; 8 bases fit TRBD1. Germline-derived CDR1 and CDR2 are LGHNA and YNFKEQ. V trimming: 3 bases; J trimming: 13 bases; junction bases outside the gene matches: 7. The CDR3 consists of 12 residues. The CDR3 region is CASSQTGAGWYF. The DNA for the CDR3 is TGTGCCAGCAGCCAGACAGGGGCGGGATGGTACTTC.

The CDR3 reads CASSLKTDRDEQYF. CDR3 nucleotides: TGTGCCAGCAGTTTAAAAACCGACAGGGACGAGCAGTACTTC. This chain links TRBV12-3 or TRBV12-4 with TRBJ2-7; the match to TRBD1 covers 7 bases. The CDR3 is 14 amino acids. Unmatched junction bases numbered 6, after V lost 2 bases and J lost 5 bases.

This chain links TRBV24-1 with TRBJ2-4; D remains ambiguous. V gave up 2 bases and J gave up 0 bases, with 7 bases separating them. The germline V gene has CDR1 KGHDR and CDR2 SFDVKD. The CDR3 is 15 residues long. The chain's CDR3 is CATSDSKLAKNIQYF. Written as DNA, the CDR3 is TGTGCCACCAGTGATTCAAAGCTAGCCAAAAACATTCAGTACTTC.

The chain couples TRBV6-4 to TRBJ2-7; the D gene is possibly TRBD1 (6 bases). V was shortened by 2 bases and J by 2 bases, with 10 bases between the two germline ends. The CDR3 has 14 amino acids. Germline V gene lookup returns CDR1 MRHNA and CDR2 SNTAGT. The CDR3 sequence is CASSDGAGAYEQYF. CDR3 in DNA: TGTGCCAGCAGTGACGGTGCAGGGGCCTACGAGCAGTACTTC.

This clonotype was observed many times. The chain joins TRBV2 to TRBJ2-6; D unclear. V lost 4 bases to trimming and J lost 0 bases, with 4 bases between them. Germline V gives CDR1 SNHLY, CDR2 FYNNEI. This CDR3 contains 14 residues. Here the CDR3 reads CASSGSSGANVLTF. CDR3 coding DNA: TGTGCCAGCAGTGGATCCTCTGGGGCCAACGTCCTGACTTTC.

This clonotype was detected a few times. The V call is TRBV20-1, the J call TRBJ2-3; 10 bases are a match to TRBD2. Germline V gene lookup returns CDR1 DFQATT and CDR2 SNEGSKA (reference sequence). CDR3 size: 15 residues. As DNA, the CDR3 is TGCAGCGTAGCGGGGGGCCCCCCACACATCGATACGCAGTATTTT. Encoded protein: CSVAGGPPHIDTQYF.

The chain carries TRBV5-1 and TRBJ1-1; the D gene is possibly TRBD1 (6 bases). The CDR3 covers 17 residues. The V end was cut by 0 bases, the J end by 8 bases, with 23 bases between. In germline, CDR1 is SGHRS, CDR2 YFSETQ. CDR3 in amino acids: CASSLAGHRDIGQEAFF. The CDR3 DNA is TGCGCCAGCAGCTTGGCCGGCCACCGGGACATAGGACAGGAAGCTTTCTTT.

This chain uses TRBV28 with TRBJ2-3, with 11 nucleotides matching TRBD2. With 8 bases clipped from V and 6 bases from J, the junction kept 16 bases outside the gene matches. The CDR3 has 17 amino acids. Germline V gene sequence: CDR1 MDHEN, CDR2 SYDVKM. The CDR3 DNA reads as TGTGCCAGCCGTGCTGGGACACTAGCGGGAGTTATGGATACGCAGTATTTT. This sequence encodes CASRAGTLAGVMDTQYF.

V gene TRBV7-2 combines with J gene TRBJ2-3; 7 bases align to TRBD1. Germline loops: CDR1 SGHTA, CDR2 FQGNSA. CDR3 length: 14 residues. J lost 5 bases, V lost 5 bases, and 7 bases had no gene match. CDR3 protein: CASSRRQGIDTQYF. In DNA, the CDR3 is TGTGCCAGCAGCCGTCGACAGGGCATAGATACGCAGTATTTT.

CDR3 region: CASSLDSRLVRYEQYF. Here the CDR3 DNA reads TGCGCCAGCAGCTTGGATTCTCGGTTAGTTCGCTACGAGCAGTACTTC. This sequence joins TRBV5-1 and TRBJ2-7, with D hard to call. The CDR3 is made up of 16 amino acids. V lost 0 bases, J lost 3 bases, and 16 bases lay in between. The V gene's germline CDR1 is SGHRS and CDR2 YFSETQ.

The V gene is TRBV4-2, the J gene TRBJ2-5; 13 nucleotides align to TRBD2. Matching the DNA end better, TRBJ2-7 makes the J call doubtful. The CDR3 is 16 residues long. Germline CDR1 reads LGHNA; CDR2 reads YNFKEQ. This chain's CDR3 is CASSQEGLAGNYEQYF. DNA of the CDR3: TGTGCCAGCAGCCAAGAGGGACTAGCGGGAAACTACGAGCAGTACTTC.

The chain combines TRBV6-5 with TRBJ1-6, with D hard to call. CDR1 and CDR2 from the germline V gene are MNHEY and SVGAGI. V shed 2 bases and J shed 3 bases, with 17 bases lying between them. This CDR3 comprises 18 residues. The CDR3 reads CASSYGEDQASYNSPLHF. The CDR3, as DNA: TGTGCCAGCAGTTACGGTGAAGATCAGGCGAGCTATAATTCACCCCTCCACTTT.

This clonotype was counted at least ten times. The chain couples TRBV29-1 to TRBJ2-1, with D unclear. V dropped 3 bases and J dropped 12 bases, with 15 bases sitting between them. The CDR3 is 12 amino acids. The germline V gene encodes CDR1 SQVTM and CDR2 ANQGSEA. CDR3 region: CSVDLTPTGQFF. CDR3 in DNA: TGCAGCGTTGATCTAACCCCCACGGGGCAGTTCTTC.